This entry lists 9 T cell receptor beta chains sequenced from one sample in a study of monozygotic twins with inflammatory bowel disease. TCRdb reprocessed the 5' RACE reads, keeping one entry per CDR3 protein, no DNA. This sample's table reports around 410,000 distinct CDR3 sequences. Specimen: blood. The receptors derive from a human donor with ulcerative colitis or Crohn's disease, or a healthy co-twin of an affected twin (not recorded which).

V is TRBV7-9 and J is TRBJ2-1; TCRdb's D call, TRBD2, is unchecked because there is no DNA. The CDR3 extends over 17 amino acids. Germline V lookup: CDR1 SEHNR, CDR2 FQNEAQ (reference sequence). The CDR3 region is CASSLAPGLARDNEQFF.

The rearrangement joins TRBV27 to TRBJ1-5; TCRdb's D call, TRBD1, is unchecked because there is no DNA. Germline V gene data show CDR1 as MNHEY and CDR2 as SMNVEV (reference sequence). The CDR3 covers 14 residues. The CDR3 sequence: CASSPDRGIQPQHF.

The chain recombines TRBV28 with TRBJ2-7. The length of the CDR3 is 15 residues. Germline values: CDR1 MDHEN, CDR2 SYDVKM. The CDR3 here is CASSLQDTTSYEQYF.

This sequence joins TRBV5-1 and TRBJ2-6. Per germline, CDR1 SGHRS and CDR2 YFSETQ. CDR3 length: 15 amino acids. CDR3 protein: CASSLESSGANVLTF.

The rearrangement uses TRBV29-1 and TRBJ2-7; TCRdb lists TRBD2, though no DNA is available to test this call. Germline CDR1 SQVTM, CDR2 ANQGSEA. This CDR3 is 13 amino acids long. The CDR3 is CSVRTGNSYEQYF.

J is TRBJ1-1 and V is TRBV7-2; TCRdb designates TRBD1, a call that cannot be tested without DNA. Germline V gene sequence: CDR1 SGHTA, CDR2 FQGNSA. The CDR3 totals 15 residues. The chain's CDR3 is CASREYTGGGTEAFF.

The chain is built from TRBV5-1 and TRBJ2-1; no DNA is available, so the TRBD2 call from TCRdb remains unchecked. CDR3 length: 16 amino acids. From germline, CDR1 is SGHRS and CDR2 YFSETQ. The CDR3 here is CASSFLARPSDNEQFF.

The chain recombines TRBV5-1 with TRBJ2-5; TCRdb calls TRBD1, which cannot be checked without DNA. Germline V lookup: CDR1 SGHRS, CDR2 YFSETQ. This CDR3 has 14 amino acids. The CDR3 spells CASTPPTPGETQYF.

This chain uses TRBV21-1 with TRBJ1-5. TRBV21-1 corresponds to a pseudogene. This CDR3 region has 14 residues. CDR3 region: CASSNEDPQQPQHF.